Described below is a single T cell receptor (beta chain) sequence and its context. This record belongs to a study of blood T cell repertoires in COVID-19. In the study's own analysis: Estimation of nucleated cell counts relied on the amplification of reference gene primers. Only in-frame clones appear in the TCRdb table, and some are missing; sequencing was by immunoSEQ multiplex PCR. For V, J and clone size, that table is used; D and trimming come from the DNA. The sample shows over 110,000 clones, 75% to 90% of them seen only once. The specimen sequenced was peripheral blood. This TCR was sampled from a woman aged 50 to 60 with acute or convalescent COVID-19.

CDR3 DNA sequence: TGTGCCAGCAGTTCTCGACACGCACGTGAAAAACTGTTTTTT. Translating gives CASSSRHAREKLFF. The chain carries TRBV28 and TRBJ1-4; no clear D gene. This CDR3 has 14 amino acids. The germline V gene encodes CDR1 MDHEN and CDR2 SYDVKM. V was trimmed by 4 bases and J by 7 bases, leaving 13 bases between them.